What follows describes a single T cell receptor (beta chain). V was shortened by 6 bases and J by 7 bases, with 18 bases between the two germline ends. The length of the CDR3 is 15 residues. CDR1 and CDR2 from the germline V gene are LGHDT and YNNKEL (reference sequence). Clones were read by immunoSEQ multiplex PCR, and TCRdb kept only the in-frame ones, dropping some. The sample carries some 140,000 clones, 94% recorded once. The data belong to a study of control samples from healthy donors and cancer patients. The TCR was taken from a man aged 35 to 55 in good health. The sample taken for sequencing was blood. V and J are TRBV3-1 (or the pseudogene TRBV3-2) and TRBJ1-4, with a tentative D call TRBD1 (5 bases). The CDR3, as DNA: TGTGCCAGCAGTAGGAGGGTCGGGGGAGTTGAAAAACTGTTTTTT. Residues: CASSRRVGGVEKLFF.